These 29 T cell receptor beta chains were sequenced from one sample in a study of T cell responses to AZD1222 COVID-19 vaccine. Sequencing was performed with immunoSEQ multiplex PCR; in TCRdb, only in-frame clones are kept and a portion is missing. The table has more than 110,000 clones, about 93% seen once. This specimen consisted of peripheral blood, obtained on day 0 of AZD1222 vaccination. The receptors derive from an adult in good health.

J is TRBJ1-3 and V is TRBV19; no firm D call. Germline CDR1 LNHDA, CDR2 SQIVND (reference sequence). The CDR3 has 16 amino acids. V shed 4 bases and J shed 0 bases, with 13 bases lying between them. CDR3 nucleotide sequence: TGTGCCAGTAGTACCTGGACGCCGAGCTCTGGAAACACCATATATTTT. Amino acid sequence: CASSTWTPSSGNTIYF.

The chain uses TRBV4-1 and TRBJ1-3, with D hard to call. V shed 4 bases and J shed 8 bases, with 6 bases lying between them. This CDR3 comprises 11 residues. CDR1 and CDR2 (germline): MGHRA, YSYEKL. The CDR3 DNA reads as TGCGCCAGCAGCCGGGCGGACACCATATATTTT. It translates to CASSRADTIYF.

This clone appeared once. In DNA, the CDR3 is TGTGCCAGCAGCTTTGATAGGGACGGTATTGGAAAACTGTTTTTT. Amino acid sequence: CASSFDRDGIGKLFF. The chain links TRBV7-6 to TRBJ1-4; D may be TRBD1 (5 bases). Germline loops: CDR1 SGHVS, CDR2 FNYEAQ. The CDR3 runs to 15 residues. V was clipped by 3 bases and J by 10 bases, with 18 bases between them.

The chain employs TRBV27 and TRBJ1-1; 9 bases line up with TRBD1. V trimming: 5 bases; J trimming: 5 bases; junction bases outside the gene matches: 27. This CDR3 contains 21 residues. In germline, CDR1 is MNHEY, CDR2 SMNVEV (reference sequence). This CDR3 reads CASSTQPSGTGKRILTTEAFF. For the CDR3, the DNA is TGTGCCAGCAGTACCCAGCCGTCCGGGACAGGGAAGAGGATCCTTACAACTGAAGCTTTCTTT.

The chain is built from TRBV28 and TRBJ2-7, with D hard to call. From germline, CDR1 is MDHEN and CDR2 SYDVKM. The V gene lost 7 bases and the J gene lost 4 bases, with 8 bases spanning the gap. This CDR3 has 11 residues. CDR3: CASNAVYEQYF. CDR3 DNA: TGTGCCAGCAATGCAGTTTACGAGCAGTACTTC.

Only a few counts were recorded for this clone. The chain combines TRBV5-6 with TRBJ1-5, with TRBD1 as a possible D gene (6 bases). This CDR3 has 15 residues. Trimming removed 4 bases at V and 3 bases at J, with 14 bases between. Germline assignment: CDR1 SGHDT and CDR2 YYEEEE. CDR3 DNA: TGTGCCAGCAGCGTCACAGGGAGGGACAATCAGCCCCAGCATTTT. It yields the protein CASSVTGRDNQPQHF.

The J gene is TRBJ2-7, the V gene TRBV18; D assignment may be TRBD1 or TRBD2 (5 bases each). The CDR3 contains 15 residues. Germline CDR1 KGHSH, CDR2 LQKENI. Trimming pared 5 bases from V and 6 bases from J, leaving 20 bases between. The CDR3 DNA follows: TGTGCCAGCTCAACGGGGACGTTCGGGGTCGGCGAGCAGTACTTC. Its protein product is CASSTGTFGVGEQYF.

The chain has TRBV6-2 or TRBV6-3 and TRBJ1-5; D call uncertain. With 0 bases removed from V and 0 bases from J, the gap between germline ends came to 12 bases. The CDR3 is 17 residues long. Per germline, CDR1 MNHEY and CDR2 SVGEGT. Written as DNA, the CDR3 is TGTGCCAGCAGTTACTCAGGCGCGTGGGATAGCAATCAGCCCCAGCATTTT. This gives the protein CASSYSGAWDSNQPQHF.

This chain connects TRBV7-9 to TRBJ1-1; TRBD1 matches 10 bases. The germline CDR1 and CDR2 sequences are SEHNR and FQNEAQ (reference sequence). V dropped 1 base and J dropped 4; count of bases not matched to a gene: 6. This CDR3 region has 16 residues. DNA of the CDR3: TGTGCCAGCAGCTTAGGGGACAGGGGTTCGGGCACTGAAGCTTTCTTT. Protein: CASSLGDRGSGTEAFF.

The chain links TRBV7-8 to TRBJ1-1, with D unresolved. This CDR3 is 13 amino acids long. Germline V gene sequence: CDR1 SGHVS, CDR2 FQNEAQ. V was clipped by 3 bases and J by 11 bases, with 16 bases between them. The CDR3, as DNA: TGTGCCAGCAGCTTGGGTCTGAGTCGTCCGGCTTTCTTT. Protein product: CASSLGLSRPAFF. Looking up the rest from reference TRBV7-8 and TRBJ1-1 gives the full variable domain: GAGVSQSPRYKVAKRGQDVALRCDPISGHVSLFWYQQALGQGPEFLTYFQNEAQLDKSGLPSDRFFAERPEGSVSTLKIQRTQQEDSAVYLCASSLGLSRPAFFGQGTRLTVV.

On this clone: It may be a read error: a sequence one base away is much more abundant. The sample contains more than one DNA sequence encoding this CDR3. The chain combines TRBV6-1 with TRBJ2-3, with 14 bases identical to TRBD2. Unmatched junction bases numbered 2, after V lost 3 bases and J lost 6 bases. This CDR3 is built from 15 residues. Per the germline V gene, CDR1 is MNHNS and CDR2 is SASEGT. The CDR3 DNA follows: TGTGCCAGCAGTGAGACTAGCGGGGGGGCCGATACGCAGTATTTT. The encoded protein is CASSETSGGADTQYF.

This rearrangement joins TRBV5-1 to TRBJ2-3; D is undetermined. Germline CDR1 reads SGHRS; CDR2 reads YFSETQ. The CDR3 length is 11 residues. Trimming took 2 bases from V and 6 from J, leaving 4 bases between them. Here the CDR3 reads CASSLSDTQYF. The CDR3 nucleotides read TGCGCCAGCAGCTTATCGGATACGCAGTATTTT.

CDR3 in DNA: TGTGCCAGCAGCCGAGGGGGGCAGGGAACTAACTATGGCTACACCTTC. Translating it yields CASSRGGQGTNYGYTF. The J gene is TRBJ1-2, the V gene TRBV7-6; tentatively, D is TRBD1 (6 bases). The CDR3 runs 16 residues. The V gene's germline CDR1 is SGHVS and CDR2 FNYEAQ. Trimming left V 5 bases short and J 0 bases short, with 16 bases between. Using reference TRBV7-6 and TRBJ1-2 for the parts outside the CDR3, the full variable domain is GAGVSQSPRYKVTKRGQDVALRCDPISGHVSLYWYRQALGQGPEFLTYFNYEAQQDKSGLPNDRFSAERPEGSISTLTIQRTEQRDSAMYRCASSRGGQGTNYGYTFGSGTRLTVV.

The V call is TRBV18, the J call TRBJ1-2; maybe TRBD1 (5 bases). V lost 3 bases and J lost 4, with 18 bases in between. Germline loops: CDR1 KGHSH, CDR2 LQKENI. This CDR3 region has 16 residues. The CDR3 loop reads CASSPSTPGVPYGYTF. CDR3 nucleotide sequence: TGTGCCAGCTCACCTAGTACCCCGGGGGTACCCTATGGCTACACCTTC.

The V call is TRBV13, the J call TRBJ2-3; no definite D call. The CDR3 extends over 12 amino acids. Germline V lookup: CDR1 PRHDT, CDR2 FYEKMQ (reference sequence). The V end was cut by 5 bases, the J end by 4 bases, with 7 bases between. The CDR3 bases are TGTGCCAGCAGCCCGACGGCAGATACGCAGTATTTT. Its protein product is CASSPTADTQYF.

This chain connects TRBV11-2 to TRBJ2-1; 14 nucleotides agree with TRBD2. The CDR3 spans 15 residues. With V trimmed by 4 bases and J by 7 bases, 3 bases remained unmatched. Germline V gives CDR1 SGHAT, CDR2 FQNNGV. The CDR3 is CASSSRLAGGNEQFF. Here the CDR3 DNA reads TGTGCCAGCAGCTCCCGACTAGCGGGGGGGAATGAGCAGTTCTTC. Full variable domain (rest looked up from reference TRBV11-2 and TRBJ2-1): EAGVAQSPRYKIIEKRQSVAFWCNPISGHATLYWYQQILGQGPKLLIQFQNNGVVDDSQLPKDRFSAERLKGVDSTLKIQPAKLEDSAVYLCASSSRLAGGNEQFFGPGTRLTVL.

The chain has TRBV28 and TRBJ2-2; 9 positions agree with TRBD1. After removal of 2 bases from V and 3 bases from J, the junction contained 4 bases not matched to a gene. Germline loops: CDR1 MDHEN, CDR2 SYDVKM. CDR3 length: 16 amino acids. The CDR3 protein is CASSLGDRVYTGELFF. The CDR3 DNA reads as TGTGCCAGCAGTTTAGGGGACAGGGTGTACACCGGGGAGCTGTTTTTT.

The chain carries TRBV18 and TRBJ1-1; a weak D match, TRBD1 (6 bases). Between the trimmed V and J ends, which lost 3 bases and 1 base, there was a span of 9 bases. The CDR3 sequence is 14 residues long. Germline lookup yields CDR1 KGHSH and CDR2 LQKENI. DNA for the CDR3: TGTGCCAGCTCACCCCGGACAGAGAACACTGAAGCTTTCTTT. It encodes CASSPRTENTEAFF.

The V and J genes are TRBV30 and TRBJ1-1, with D possibly matching TRBD1 (5 bases). The CDR3 length is 13 residues. CDR1 and CDR2 from the germline V gene are GTSNPN and SVGIG (reference sequence). V was trimmed by 3 bases and J by 6 bases, leaving 14 bases between them. The CDR3 loop is CAWRGTGGSEAFF. The CDR3 coding sequence is TGTGCCTGGAGAGGAACCGGGGGGTCTGAAGCTTTCTTT.

The V and J genes are TRBV18 and TRBJ1-1; maybe TRBD1 (5 bases). The CDR3 is made up of 15 amino acids. V lost 3 bases, J lost 1 base, and 12 bases lay in between. CDR1 KGHSH and CDR2 LQKENI come from the germline V gene. The CDR3 protein is CASSPNQGWNTEAFF. DNA for the CDR3: TGTGCCAGCTCACCTAACCAGGGCTGGAACACTGAAGCTTTCTTT.

V usage is TRBV28 and J usage is TRBJ1-2, with a tentative D call TRBD1 (6 bases). Germline lookup yields CDR1 MDHEN and CDR2 SYDVKM. The length of the CDR3 is 14 residues. Trimming removed 6 bases at V and 4 bases at J, with 15 bases between. The CDR3 reads CASRQGSLFYGYTF. CDR3 coding DNA: TGTGCCAGCAGGCAGGGGTCTTTGTTCTATGGCTACACCTTC.

CDR3 nucleotide sequence: TGTGCCAGCAGCTTAACCCCCCAGCGGGGAGCCAAAAACATTCAGTACTTC. Amino acid sequence: CASSLTPQRGAKNIQYF. The chain employs TRBV7-3 and TRBJ2-4; TRBD2 matches at 7 bases. The germline V gene encodes CDR1 SGHTA and CDR2 FQGTGA. With V trimmed by 0 bases and J by 0 bases, 5 bases remained unmatched. The CDR3 totals 17 residues.

V is TRBV3-1 (or the pseudogene TRBV3-2) and J is TRBJ2-3, with 8 bases aligning to TRBD2. This CDR3 has 15 residues. The J segment lost 4 bases and the V segment lost 4 bases, leaving 7 bases of the junction unmatched. Germline CDR1 and CDR2: LGHDT and YNNKEL (reference sequence). The CDR3 loop is CASSLVAGSPDTQYF. CDR3 nucleotide sequence: TGTGCCAGCAGCCTTGTAGCGGGGTCCCCAGATACGCAGTATTTT.

This chain uses TRBV28 with TRBJ2-7, with a possible D match to TRBD2 (5 bases). Per the germline V gene, CDR1 is MDHEN and CDR2 is SYDVKM. Between the trimmed V and J ends, which lost 6 bases and 7 bases, there was a span of 22 bases. This CDR3 contains 15 residues. The CDR3 sequence: CASSLKGRLSLEQYF. CDR3 bases: TGTGCCAGCAGCTTAAAGGGAAGACTATCGTTGGAGCAGTACTTC.

This chain uses TRBV7-2 with TRBJ1-1; possibly TRBD1 for D (5 bases). The V gene's germline CDR1 is SGHTA and CDR2 FQGNSA. The CDR3 extends over 15 amino acids. V lost 6 bases and J 1 base, leaving 15 bases between the germline ends. DNA for the CDR3: TGTGCCAGCAGTCCTACCATGGGGGGGAACACTGAAGCTTTCTTT. Translation gives CASSPTMGGNTEAFF. The full variable domain, with the rest looked up from reference TRBV7-2 and TRBJ1-1, is GAGVSQSPSNKVTEKGKDVELRCDPISGHTALYWYRQSLGQGLEFLIYFQGNSAPDKSGLPSDRFSAERTGGSVSTLTIQRTQQEDSAVYLCASSPTMGGNTEAFFGQGTRLTVV.

V is TRBV6-1 and J is TRBJ1-4; no clear D gene. Trimming left V 2 bases short and J 4 bases short, with 8 bases between. Looked up from germline, CDR1 is MNHNS and CDR2 is SASEGT. This CDR3 contains 14 residues. CDR3 sequence (DNA): TGTGCCAGCAGTGAAACGGGCAATAATGAAAAACTGTTTTTT. The encoded protein is CASSETGNNEKLFF.

The genes are TRBV24-1 and TRBJ1-5; weak D call: TRBD1 (6 bases). Trimming took off 11 bases at V and 6 bases at J, with 19 bases between the two ends. The CDR3 sequence is 14 residues long. CDR1 is KGHDR, CDR2 SFDVKD, per germline. The CDR3 loop is CANRDGGPGQPQHF. CDR3 DNA: TGTGCCAACAGGGACGGGGGGCCGGGTCAGCCCCAGCATTTT.

V and J are TRBV19 and TRBJ1-2; D unclear. Germline V CDR1 and CDR2: LNHDA, SQIVND (reference sequence). The CDR3 runs 12 residues. Trimming left V 4 bases short and J 5 bases short, with 8 bases between. The CDR3 DNA reads as TGTGCCAGTAGTAAGACATTGTATGGCTACACCTTC. It is translated as CASSKTLYGYTF.

J is TRBJ2-5 and V is TRBV6-5, with unresolved D. V was cut by 2 bases and J by 4 bases, with 11 bases left in between. This CDR3 region has 14 residues. Germline V gives CDR1 MNHEY, CDR2 SVGAGI. The CDR3 reads CASSYRQDGETQYF. The CDR3, as DNA: TGTGCCAGCAGTTACCGCCAGGATGGAGAGACCCAGTACTTC.